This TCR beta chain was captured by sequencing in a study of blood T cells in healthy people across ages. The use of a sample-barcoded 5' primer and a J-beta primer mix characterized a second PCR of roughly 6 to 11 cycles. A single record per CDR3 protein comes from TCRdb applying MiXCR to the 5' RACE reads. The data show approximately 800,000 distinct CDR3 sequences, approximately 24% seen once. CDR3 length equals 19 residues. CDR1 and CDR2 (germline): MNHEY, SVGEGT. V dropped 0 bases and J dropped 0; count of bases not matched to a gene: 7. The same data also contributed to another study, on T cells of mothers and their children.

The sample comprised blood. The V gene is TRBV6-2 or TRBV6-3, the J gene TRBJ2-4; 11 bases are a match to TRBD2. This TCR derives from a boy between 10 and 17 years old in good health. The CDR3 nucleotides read TGTGCCAGCAGTTACTCGACTAGCGGGGAGCACCTAGCCAAAAACATTCAGTACTTC. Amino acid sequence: CASSYSTSGEHLAKNIQYF.